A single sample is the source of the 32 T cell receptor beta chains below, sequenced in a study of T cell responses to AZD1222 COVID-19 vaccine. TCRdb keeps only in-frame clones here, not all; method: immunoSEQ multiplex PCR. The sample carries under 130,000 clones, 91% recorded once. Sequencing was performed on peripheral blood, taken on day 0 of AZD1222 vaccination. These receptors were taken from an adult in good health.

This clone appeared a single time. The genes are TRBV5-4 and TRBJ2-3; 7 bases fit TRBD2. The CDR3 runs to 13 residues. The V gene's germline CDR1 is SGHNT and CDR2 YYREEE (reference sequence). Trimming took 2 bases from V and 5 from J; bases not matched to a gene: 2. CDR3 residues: CASSFGGRDTQYF. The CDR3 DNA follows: TGTGCCAGCAGCTTCGGGGGGAGAGATACGCAGTATTTT.

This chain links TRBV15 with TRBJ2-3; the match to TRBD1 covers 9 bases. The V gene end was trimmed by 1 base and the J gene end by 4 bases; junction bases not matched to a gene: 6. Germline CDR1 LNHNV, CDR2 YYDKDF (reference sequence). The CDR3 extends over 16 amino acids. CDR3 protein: CATSRGSGQGADTQYF. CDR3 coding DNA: TGTGCCACCAGCAGAGGATCGGGACAGGGAGCAGATACGCAGTATTTT.

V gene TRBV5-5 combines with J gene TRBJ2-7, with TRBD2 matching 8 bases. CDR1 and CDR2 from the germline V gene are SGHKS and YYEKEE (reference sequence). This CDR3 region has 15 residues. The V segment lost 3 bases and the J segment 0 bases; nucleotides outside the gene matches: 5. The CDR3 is CASSSLAGRSYEQYF. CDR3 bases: TGTGCCAGCAGCTCCCTAGCGGGCCGCTCCTACGAGCAGTACTTC.

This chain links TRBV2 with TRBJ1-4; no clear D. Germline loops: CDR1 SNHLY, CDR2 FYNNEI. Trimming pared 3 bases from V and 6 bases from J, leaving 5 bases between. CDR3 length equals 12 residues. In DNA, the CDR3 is TGTGCCAGCAGTGACACCCATGAAAAACTGTTTTTT. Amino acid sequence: CASSDTHEKLFF.

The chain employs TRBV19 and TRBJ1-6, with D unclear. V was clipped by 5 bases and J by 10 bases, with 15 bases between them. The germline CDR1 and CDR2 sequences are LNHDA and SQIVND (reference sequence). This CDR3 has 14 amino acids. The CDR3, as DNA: TGTGCCAGTAGTCTCGGGGAGGTAACCTCACCCCTCCACTTT. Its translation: CASSLGEVTSPLHF.

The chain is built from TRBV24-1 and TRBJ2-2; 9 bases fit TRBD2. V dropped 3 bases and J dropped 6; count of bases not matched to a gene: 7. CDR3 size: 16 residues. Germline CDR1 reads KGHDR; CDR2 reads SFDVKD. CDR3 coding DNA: TGTGCCACCAGTGATGGCGTGATAGCGGGAGCCGGGGAGCTGTTTTTT. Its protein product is CATSDGVIAGAGELFF.

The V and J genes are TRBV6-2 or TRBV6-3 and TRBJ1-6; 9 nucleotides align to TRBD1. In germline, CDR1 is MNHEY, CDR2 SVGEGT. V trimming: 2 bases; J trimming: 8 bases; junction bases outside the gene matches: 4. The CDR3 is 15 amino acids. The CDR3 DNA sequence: TGTGCCAGCAGTTACGCGGGACAGGGTTATTCACCCCTCCACTTT. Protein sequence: CASSYAGQGYSPLHF.

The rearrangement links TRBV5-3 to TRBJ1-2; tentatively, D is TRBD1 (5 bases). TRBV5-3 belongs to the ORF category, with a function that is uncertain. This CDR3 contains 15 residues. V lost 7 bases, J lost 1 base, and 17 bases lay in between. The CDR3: CARGRQPLGNYGYTF. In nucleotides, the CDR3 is TGTGCCAGAGGACGACAGCCCTTGGGTAACTATGGCTACACCTTC.

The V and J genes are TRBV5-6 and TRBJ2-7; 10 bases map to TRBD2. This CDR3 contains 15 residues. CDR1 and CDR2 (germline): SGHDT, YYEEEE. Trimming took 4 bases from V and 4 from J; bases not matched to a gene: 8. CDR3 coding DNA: TGTGCCAGCAGCCGGACGGCTAGCGGGGGTTACGAGCAGTACTTC. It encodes CASSRTASGGYEQYF.

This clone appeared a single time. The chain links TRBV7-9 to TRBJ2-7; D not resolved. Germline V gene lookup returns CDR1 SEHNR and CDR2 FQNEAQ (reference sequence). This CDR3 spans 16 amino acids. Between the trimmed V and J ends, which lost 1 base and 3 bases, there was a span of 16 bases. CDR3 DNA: TGTGCCAGCAGCTTAGTTGGAGCCGAACGTCGCTACGAGCAGTACTTC. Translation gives CASSLVGAERRYEQYF.

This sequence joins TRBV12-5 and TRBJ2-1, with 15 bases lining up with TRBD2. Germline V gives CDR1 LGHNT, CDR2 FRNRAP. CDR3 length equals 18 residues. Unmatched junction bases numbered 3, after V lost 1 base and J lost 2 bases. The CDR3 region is CASGLAGLAGGPYNEQFF. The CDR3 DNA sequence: TGTGCTAGTGGTTTGGCGGGACTAGCGGGAGGCCCCTACAATGAGCAGTTCTTC.

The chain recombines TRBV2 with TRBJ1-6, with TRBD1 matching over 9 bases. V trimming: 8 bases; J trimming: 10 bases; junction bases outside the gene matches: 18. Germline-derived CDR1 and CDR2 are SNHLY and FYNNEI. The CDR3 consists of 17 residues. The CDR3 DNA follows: TGTGCCAGCCTCGGTGCGATCCGGGACAGGGAAGGATCACCCCTCCACTTT. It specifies CASLGAIRDREGSPLHF.

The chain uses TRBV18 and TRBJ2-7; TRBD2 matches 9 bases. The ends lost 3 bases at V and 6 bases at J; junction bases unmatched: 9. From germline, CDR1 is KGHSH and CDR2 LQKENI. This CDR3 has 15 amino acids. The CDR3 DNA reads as TGTGCCAGCTCACCCTCGCTAGCGGGAACATCCGAGCAGTACTTC. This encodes CASSPSLAGTSEQYF.

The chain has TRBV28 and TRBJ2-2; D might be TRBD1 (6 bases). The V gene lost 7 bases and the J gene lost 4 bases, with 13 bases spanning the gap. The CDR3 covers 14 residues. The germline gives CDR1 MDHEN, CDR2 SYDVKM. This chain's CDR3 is CASTRTVLTGELFF. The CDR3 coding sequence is TGTGCCAGCACCCGGACAGTCCTCACCGGGGAGCTGTTTTTT.

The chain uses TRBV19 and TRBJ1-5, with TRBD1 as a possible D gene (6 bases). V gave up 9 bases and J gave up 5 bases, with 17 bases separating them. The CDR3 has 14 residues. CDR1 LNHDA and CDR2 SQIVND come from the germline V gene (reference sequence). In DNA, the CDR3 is TGTGCCAGCCACTTCGGGGGCAAGCATCAGCCCCAGCATTTT. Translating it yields CASHFGGKHQPQHF.

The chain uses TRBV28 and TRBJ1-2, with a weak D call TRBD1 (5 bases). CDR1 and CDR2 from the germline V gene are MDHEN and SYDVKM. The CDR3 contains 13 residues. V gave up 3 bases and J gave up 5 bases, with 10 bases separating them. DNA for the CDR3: TGTGCCAGCAGTTTTAACAGGATTTATGGCTACACCTTC. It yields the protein CASSFNRIYGYTF.

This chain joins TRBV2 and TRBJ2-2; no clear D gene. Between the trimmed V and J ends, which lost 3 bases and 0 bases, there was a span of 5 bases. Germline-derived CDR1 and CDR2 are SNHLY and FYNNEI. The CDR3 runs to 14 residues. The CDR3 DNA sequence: TGTGCCAGCAGTGACAGACCGAACACCGGGGAGCTGTTTTTT. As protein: CASSDRPNTGELFF. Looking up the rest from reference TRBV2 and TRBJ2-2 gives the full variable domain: EPEVTQTPSHQVTQMGQEVILRCVPISNHLYFYWYRQILGQKVEFLVSFYNNEISEKSEIFDDQFSVERPDGSNFTLKIRSTKLEDSAMYFCASSDRPNTGELFFGEGSRLTVL.

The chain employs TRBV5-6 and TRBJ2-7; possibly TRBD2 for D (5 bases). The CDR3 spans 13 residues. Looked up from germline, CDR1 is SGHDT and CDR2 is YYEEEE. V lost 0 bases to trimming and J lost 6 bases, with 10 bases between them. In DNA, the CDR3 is TGTGCCAGCAGCTTGGGCCTACGGGGCGAGCAGTACTTC. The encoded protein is CASSLGLRGEQYF.

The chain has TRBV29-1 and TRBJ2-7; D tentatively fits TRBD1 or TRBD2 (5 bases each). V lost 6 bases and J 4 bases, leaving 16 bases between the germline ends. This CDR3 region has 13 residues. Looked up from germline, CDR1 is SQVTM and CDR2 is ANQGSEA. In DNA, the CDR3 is TGCAGCGTCATGACGGGACCCCCTTACGAGCAGTACTTC. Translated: CSVMTGPPYEQYF.

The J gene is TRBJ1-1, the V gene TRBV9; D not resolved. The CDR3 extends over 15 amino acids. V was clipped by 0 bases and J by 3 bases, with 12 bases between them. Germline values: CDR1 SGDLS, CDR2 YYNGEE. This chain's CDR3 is CASSVVSAFYTEAFF. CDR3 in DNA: TGTGCCAGCAGCGTAGTGTCGGCATTTTACACTGAAGCTTTCTTT.

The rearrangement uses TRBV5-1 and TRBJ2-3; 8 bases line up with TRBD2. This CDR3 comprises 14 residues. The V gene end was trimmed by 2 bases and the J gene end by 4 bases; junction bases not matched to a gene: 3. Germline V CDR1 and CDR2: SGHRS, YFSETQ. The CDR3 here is CASSLREGPDTQYF. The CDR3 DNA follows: TGCGCCAGCAGCTTACGGGAGGGCCCAGATACGCAGTATTTT.

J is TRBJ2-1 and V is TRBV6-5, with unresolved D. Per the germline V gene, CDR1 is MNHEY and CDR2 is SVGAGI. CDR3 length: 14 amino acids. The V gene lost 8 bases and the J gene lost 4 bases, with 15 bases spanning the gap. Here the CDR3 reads CASLKNRQYNEQFF. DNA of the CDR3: TGTGCCAGCTTGAAGAACCGGCAGTACAATGAGCAGTTCTTC.

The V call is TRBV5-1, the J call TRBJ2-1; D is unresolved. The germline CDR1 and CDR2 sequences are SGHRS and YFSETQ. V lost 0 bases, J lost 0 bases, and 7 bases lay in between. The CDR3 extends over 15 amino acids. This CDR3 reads CASSLEGYSYNEQFF. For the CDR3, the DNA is TGCGCCAGCAGCTTGGAAGGTTACTCCTACAATGAGCAGTTCTTC.

The CDR3 reads CASSFSGGQPQHF. CDR3 sequence (DNA): TGTGCCAGCAGCTTCTCAGGGGGTCAGCCCCAGCATTTT. V gene TRBV5-6 combines with J gene TRBJ1-5; 7 nucleotides agree with TRBD1. The CDR3 has 13 amino acids. The ends lost 2 bases at V and 6 bases at J; junction bases unmatched: 2. Germline lookup yields CDR1 SGHDT and CDR2 YYEEEE.

In DNA form, the CDR3 reads TGTGCCAGCAGCTATGACGGGGGGTCCTACGAGCAGTACTTC. Protein: CASSYDGGSYEQYF. The chain recombines TRBV7-2 with TRBJ2-7; TRBD2 matches at 7 bases. Trimming at V came to 4 bases and at J to 1 base, leaving 4 bases not matched to a gene. Germline V gives CDR1 SGHTA, CDR2 FQGNSA. CDR3 length equals 14 residues.

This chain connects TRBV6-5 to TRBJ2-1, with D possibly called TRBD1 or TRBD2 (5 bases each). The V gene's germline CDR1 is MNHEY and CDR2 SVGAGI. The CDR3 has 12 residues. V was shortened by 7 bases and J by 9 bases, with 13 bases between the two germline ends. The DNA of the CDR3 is TGTGCCAGCAACACCCCAGGGAGTGAGCAGTTCTTC. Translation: CASNTPGSEQFF.

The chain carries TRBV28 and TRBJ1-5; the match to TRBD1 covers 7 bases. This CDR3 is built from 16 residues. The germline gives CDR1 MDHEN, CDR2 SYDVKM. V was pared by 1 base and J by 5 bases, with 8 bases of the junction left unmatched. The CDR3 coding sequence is TGTGCCAGCAGTTTATCAGGGGACAGTGGGGATCAGCCCCAGCATTTT. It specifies CASSLSGDSGDQPQHF.

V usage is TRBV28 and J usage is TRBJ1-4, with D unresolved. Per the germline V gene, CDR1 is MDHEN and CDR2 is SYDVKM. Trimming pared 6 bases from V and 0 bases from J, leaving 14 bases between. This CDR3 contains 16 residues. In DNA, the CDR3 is TGTGCCAGCAGCCTAAGGACGGTTGCAACTAATGAAAAACTGTTTTTT. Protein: CASSLRTVATNEKLFF.

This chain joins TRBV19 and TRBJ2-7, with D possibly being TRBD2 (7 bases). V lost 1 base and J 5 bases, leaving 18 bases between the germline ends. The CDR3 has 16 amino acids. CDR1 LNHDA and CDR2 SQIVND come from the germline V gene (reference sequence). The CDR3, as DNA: TGTGCCAGTAGTATAGGCGCGGGGGCGGATTTTAACGAGCAGTACTTC. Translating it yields CASSIGAGADFNEQYF.

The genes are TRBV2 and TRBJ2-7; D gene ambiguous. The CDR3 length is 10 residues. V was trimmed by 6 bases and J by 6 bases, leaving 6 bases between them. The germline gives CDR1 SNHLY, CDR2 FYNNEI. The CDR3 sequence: CASSRIEQYF. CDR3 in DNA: TGTGCCAGCAGCAGGATCGAGCAGTACTTC.

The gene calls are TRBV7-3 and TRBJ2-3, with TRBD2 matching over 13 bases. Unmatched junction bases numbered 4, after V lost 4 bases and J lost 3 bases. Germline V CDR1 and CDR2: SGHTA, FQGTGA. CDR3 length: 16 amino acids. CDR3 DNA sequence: TGTGCCAGCAGCTCAAGGACTAGCGGGAGAACAGATACGCAGTATTTT. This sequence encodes CASSSRTSGRTDTQYF.

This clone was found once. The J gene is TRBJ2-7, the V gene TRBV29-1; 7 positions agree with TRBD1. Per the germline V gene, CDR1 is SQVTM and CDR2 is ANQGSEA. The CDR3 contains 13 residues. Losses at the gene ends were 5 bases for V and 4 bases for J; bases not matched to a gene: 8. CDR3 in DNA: TGCAGCGTTTCCGGGACAGACATGTACGAGCAGTACTTC. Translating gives CSVSGTDMYEQYF.